The rows below give T cell receptor beta chains drawn from one sample of a study of PD-L1 blockade in urothelial cancer. Method: immunoSEQ multiplex PCR; TCRdb's copy keeps in-frame clones and lacks some. The sample records tens of thousands of clones, over 65% being singletons. The sample here was PBMCs, taken around atezolizumab (anti-PD-L1) treatment. These receptors originate from a man in his 60s with urothelial cancer. Each CDR3 is given with its conserved first and last residue. The D gene is left open where the match is weak. Rows may omit the clone size; those that give it use once, few, many or a size class.

V	size	J	D	CDR3	DNA
TRBV5-1	NA	TRBJ2-7	NA	CASSFAGYRLYEQYF	TGCGCCAGCAGCTTCGCGGGCTATAGGCTTTACGAGCAGTACTTC
TRBV30	NA	TRBJ2-7	NA	CAWSVGGGANEQYF	TGTGCCTGGAGTGTTGGTGGGGGGGCCAACGAGCAGTACTTC
TRBV9	NA	TRBJ2-7	TRBD1	CASSPRQGLYEQYF	TGTGCCAGCAGCCCCCGACAGGGATTATACGAGCAGTACTTC
TRBV9	NA	TRBJ1-6	NA	CASSVGSGVSSPLHF	TGTGCCAGCAGCGTAGGTTCAGGGGTGAGTTCACCCCTCCACTTT
TRBV29-1	NA	TRBJ2-7	NA	CSVEEGYEQYF	TGCAGCGTTGAGGAGGGCTACGAGCAGTACTTC
TRBV6-5	once	TRBJ2-7	TRBD1	CASRAGTGVYEQYF	TGTGCCAGCAGAGCCGGGACAGGGGTCTACGAGCAGTACTTC
TRBV30	few	TRBJ1-3	NA	CATSPPTGLGNTIYF	TGTGCCACCTCACCCCCTACAGGGTTAGGAAACACCATATATTTT
TRBV29-1	NA	TRBJ2-2	NA	CSAKPGHNTGELFF	TGCAGCGCCAAACCGGGACATAACACCGGGGAGCTGTTTTTT
TRBV6-4	NA	TRBJ2-2	NA	CASSEESSRPGELFF	TGTGCCAGCAGTGAGGAGTCTAGCAGACCCGGGGAGCTGTTTTTT
TRBV11-2	NA	TRBJ2-1	TRBD1	CASSPTGGHEQFF	TGTGCCAGCAGTCCAACAGGGGGGCATGAGCAGTTCTTC
TRBV19	NA	TRBJ2-2	NA	CASTSRVRTGELFF	TGTGCCAGTACCTCCCGGGTCCGAACCGGGGAGCTGTTTTTT
TRBV21-1	NA	TRBJ2-7	NA	CASTGTLCTYEQYF	TGTGCCAGCACTGGGACACTCTGTACCTACGAGCAGTACTTC
TRBV5-4	NA	TRBJ2-6	NA	CASSNRLIGANVLTF	TGTGCCAGCAGCAACAGGTTAATCGGGGCCAACGTCCTGACTTTC
TRBV7-9	NA	TRBJ2-3	TRBD1	CASSPGQGRDTQYF	TGTGCCAGCAGCCCGGGACAGGGGAGAGATACGCAGTATTTT
TRBV6-5	NA	TRBJ1-2	NA	CASRRRGTNYGYTF	TGTGCCAGCAGGCGCAGAGGGACTAACTATGGCTACACCTTC
TRBV9	NA	TRBJ2-2	TRBD2	CASSETSGGLYGELFF	TGTGCCAGCAGCGAGACTAGCGGGGGGCTATACGGGGAGCTGTTTTTT
TRBV29-1	NA	TRBJ2-3	NA	CSVATGGTDTQYF	TGCAGCGTTGCAACAGGAGGCACAGATACGCAGTATTTT
TRBV6-5	NA	TRBJ1-2	TRBD1	CATSFRGREGYTF	TGTGCCACCTCATTCAGGGGGCGGGAAGGCTACACCTTC
TRBV14	NA	TRBJ2-7	TRBD1	CASSHRTGDSYEQYF	TGTGCCAGCAGTCACAGAACAGGGGATAGCTACGAGCAGTACTTC
TRBV6-1	NA	TRBJ1-1	NA	CASSEYKTTEAFF	TGTGCCAGCAGTGAATACAAAACAACTGAAGCTTTCTTT
TRBV7-8	once	TRBJ1-1	NA	CASSGPLGAAEAFF	TGTGCCAGCAGCGGCCCCTTGGGGGCCGCTGAAGCTTTCTTT
TRBV28	NA	TRBJ1-2	NA	CASSWDERGYTF	TGTGCCAGCAGTTGGGATGAGCGGGGCTACACCTTC
TRBV7-9	NA	TRBJ1-3	TRBD1	CASSFRGHENTIYF	TGTGCCAGCAGCTTCAGGGGGCATGAAAACACCATATATTTT
TRBV5-5	NA	TRBJ1-1	TRBD1	CASSKRTGKMNTEAFF	TGTGCCAGCAGCAAACGGACAGGGAAGATGAACACTGAAGCTTTCTTT
TRBV2	NA	TRBJ2-2	NA	CASRRDTRNTGELFF	TGTGCCAGCCGCCGGGACACAAGAAACACCGGGGAGCTGTTTTTT
TRBV28	NA	TRBJ2-7	TRBD1	CASSSGTGDKYF	TGTGCCAGCAGCTCCGGGACAGGAGATAAGTACTTC
TRBV21-1	NA	TRBJ2-1	NA	CASSKVGGQFF	TGTGCCAGCAGCAAAGTAGGAGGGCAGTTCTTC
TRBV4-3	medium-sized	TRBJ2-1	TRBD2	CASSPGTSGSPYHEQFF	TGCGCCAGCAGTCCCGGGACTAGCGGGTCGCCATATCATGAGCAGTTCTTC
TRBV11-3	NA	TRBJ1-1	NA	CASSGGTFRGSFF	TGTGCCAGCAGCGGGGGGACCTTCCGTGGTTCTTTCTTT
TRBV9	few	TRBJ1-3	NA	CASSQAFGNTIYF	TGTGCCAGCTCCCAGGCCTTTGGAAACACCATATATTTT
TRBV7-2	NA	TRBJ2-7	TRBD2	CASSPRTSGSYEQYF	TGTGCCAGCAGCCCCCGGACTAGCGGGAGTTACGAGCAGTACTTC
TRBV7-2	NA	TRBJ2-7	NA	CASSLSFLTGPSYEQYF	TGTGCCAGCAGCTTATCCTTCTTGACAGGCCCCTCCTACGAGCAGTACTTC
TRBV7-3	NA	TRBJ2-2	NA	CASRRGGALNTGELFF	TGTGCCAGCAGGAGGGGGGGGGCCTTGAACACCGGGGAGCTGTTTTTT
TRBV20-1	NA	TRBJ1-2	NA	CSGKSAYGYTF	TGCAGTGGGAAGAGCGCCTATGGCTACACCTTC
TRBV4-1	NA	TRBJ2-1	TRBD2	CASSHLGLAVYNEQFF	TGCGCCAGCAGCCATCTGGGACTAGCGGTCTACAATGAGCAGTTCTTC
TRBV30	NA	TRBJ2-2	TRBD2	CAWRWDYLPNTGELFF	TGTGCCTGGAGGTGGGACTACCTACCGAACACCGGGGAGCTGTTTTTT
TRBV2	NA	TRBJ1-1	NA	CASKVSQLISTEAFF	TGTGCCAGCAAAGTTTCCCAGTTAATTTCCACTGAAGCTTTCTTT
TRBV30	once	TRBJ1-4	NA	CAWGGGGSNEKLFF	TGTGCCTGGGGCGGTGGCGGTTCGAATGAAAAACTGTTTTTT
TRBV6-1	NA	TRBJ1-3	TRBD1	CASTRQGESGNTIYF	TGTGCCAGCACGAGACAGGGAGAATCCGGAAACACCATATATTTT
TRBV10-2	once	TRBJ1-1	NA	CASSELTANTEAFF	TGCGCCAGCAGTGAATTAACAGCGAACACTGAAGCTTTCTTT
TRBV7-9	NA	TRBJ2-2	TRBD1	CASSPGTGNTGELFF	TGTGCCAGCAGTCCCGGGACAGGGAACACCGGGGAGCTGTTTTTT
TRBV6-1	NA	TRBJ2-2	TRBD1	CASSDQGVSGELFF	TGTGCCAGCAGTGATCAGGGGGTATCCGGGGAGCTGTTTTTT
TRBV7-3	NA	TRBJ1-1	NA	CASSAGARLSTEAFF	TGTGCCAGCAGCGCGGGAGCTCGGCTGTCCACTGAAGCTTTCTTT
TRBV4-2	NA	TRBJ2-7	TRBD1	CASSQGTGLTSYEQYF	TGTGCCAGCAGCCAAGGGACAGGCCTCACTTCCTACGAGCAGTACTTC
TRBV4-3	NA	TRBJ2-7	TRBD2	CASSQIAGGPLYEQYF	TGCGCCAGCAGCCAAATAGCGGGAGGGCCCCTCTACGAGCAGTACTTC
TRBV7-2	NA	TRBJ2-7	TRBD2	CASSPSGGNGYEQYF	TGTGCCAGCAGCCCAAGCGGGGGGAATGGCTACGAGCAGTACTTC
TRBV30	NA	TRBJ2-1	TRBD2	CAWSVPLGGRARQFF	TGTGCCTGGAGTGTACCCCTTGGGGGGAGGGCCCGGCAGTTCTTC
TRBV5-1	once	TRBJ2-7	TRBD2	CASSLVLGAGGYEQYF	TGCGCCAGCAGCTTGGTACTGGGAGCGGGAGGCTACGAGCAGTACTTC
TRBV11-3	NA	TRBJ1-4	TRBD1	CASSPGTVTNEKLFF	TGTGCCAGCAGCCCGGGGACAGTTACTAATGAAAAACTGTTTTTT
TRBV4-3	NA	TRBJ1-2	NA	CASSQDSGSYGYTF	TGCGCCAGCAGCCAAGATTCGGGGTCCTATGGCTACACCTTC
TRBV28	NA	TRBJ2-7	NA	CASSYFATGSYYEQYF	TGTGCCAGCAGTTACTTTGCTACAGGATCTTACTACGAGCAGTACTTC
TRBV30	NA	TRBJ1-5	NA	CAWSEGDTSYQPQHF	TGTGCCTGGAGCGAAGGGGACACCTCGTATCAGCCCCAGCATTTT
TRBV5-4	few	TRBJ1-1	TRBD1	CASSFGTGNLHTEAFF	TGTGCCAGCAGCTTCGGGACAGGGAATCTTCACACTGAAGCTTTCTTT
TRBV7-2	NA	TRBJ2-3	NA	CASSLASRSTDTQYF	TGTGCCAGCAGCTTAGCCTCTCGGAGCACAGATACGCAGTATTTT
TRBV5-4	NA	TRBJ1-1	NA	CASSLGQMNTEAFF	TGTGCCAGCAGCTTGGGGCAGATGAACACTGAAGCTTTCTTT
TRBV27	NA	TRBJ1-3	NA	CASSSYSGNTIYF	TGTGCCAGCAGTTCGTACTCTGGAAACACCATATATTTT
TRBV6-5	NA	TRBJ2-7	NA	CASSYNTGPYEQYF	TGTGCCAGCAGTTACAATACAGGCCCCTACGAGCAGTACTTC
TRBV5-1	NA	TRBJ2-7	NA	CASSLIPGVYEQYF	TGCGCCAGCAGCTTGATCCCAGGTGTCTACGAGCAGTACTTC
TRBV10-3	NA	TRBJ2-1	TRBD2	CAISEGGSSGYNNEQFF	TGTGCCATCAGTGAGGGAGGATCTAGCGGGTACAACAATGAGCAGTTCTTC